The clone carrying this T cell receptor beta chain was recorded at least ten times. There were TCR beta CDR3 regions amplified from RNA transcripts. The HTBI primer set drove a first-round RT-PCR of the TCR CDR3. A single record per CDR3 protein comes from TCRdb applying MiXCR to the multiplex PCR reads. The repertoire has 400,000 or so distinct CDR3 sequences, roughly 15% of them found once; the top ten carry roughly a fifth. Trimming took 7 bases from V and 4 from J; bases not matched to a gene: 4. CDR3 size: 13 residues. This entry comes from a study of T cells in Graves' hyperthyroidism and ophthalmopathy.

Input material: blood. The chain combines TRBV12-3 or TRBV12-4 with TRBJ1-1; 9 nucleotides line up with TRBD1. The TCR originated in a woman aged 55-70 years with Graves' ophthalmopathy. This chain's CDR3 is CASKDRGLTEAFF. CDR3 DNA sequence: TGTGCCAGCAAGGACAGGGGACTCACTGAAGCTTTCTTT.